This record looks at one T cell receptor beta chain sequence and its context. What it recognizes is unknown. The data were taken from a study of CD8 T cells in ankylosing spondylitis. Study results and limitations: Reportedly, matched ankylosing spondylitis synovial fluid was significantly enriched for disease-linked clones. Clones that were linked to disease were CD8+ and were relatively rare in peripheral blood. Some of these motif variants have turned up before, in reports on reactive arthritis synovial fluid and blood.

Per the germline V gene, CDR1 is SQVTM and CDR2 is ANQGSEA. CDR3 length: 13 amino acids. Trimming removed 7 bases from V and 7 bases from J, with 17 bases in between. Quantitative molecular-barcoded 5'-RACE generated the TCR beta libraries. TCRdb reprocessed the 5' RACE reads via MiXCR and lists one record per CDR3 protein. This table holds under 400,000 distinct CDR3 sequences, 11% found once. The J gene is TRBJ2-1, the V gene TRBV29-1; either TRBD1 or TRBD2 may supply D (5 bases each). Sequences were obtained from blood, either unsorted or a sorted T cell fraction (not recorded which). The clonotype was recovered from a female donor with ankylosing spondylitis or in good health (not recorded which). The CDR3 region has the DNA TGCAGCGCCGGGACGGCTAAAAAGAATGAGCAGTTCTTC. It encodes CSAGTAKKNEQFF.